This entry lists 31 T cell receptor beta chains sequenced from one sample in a study of low-dose radiotherapy and immunotherapy resistance in tumors (dated by TCRdb to the early 2020s). The instrument was an Illumina HiSeq 2500. To make first-strand cDNA, Superscript III was used along with a set of TRAV- and TRBV-specific primers so that both the TCRalpha and TCRbeta chains were covered. TCRs were amplified with Phusion for 20 PCR cycles, with a constant-region primer paired with the adapter attached to the V primers. TCRdb applied fastp at Q25 and MiXCR to the public reads, then kept only in-frame beta chains. Rows with a matching CDR3 protein are joined into one entry that keeps the most common DNA and genes. Within this sample are 65,000 to 85,000 distinct CDR3 sequences, with around a sixth of them counted one time only. The ten biggest clones cover approximately 1.5% of the sample. The intended sense of this specimen's time point label: after trial treatment. This sample's treatment or condition label indicates: LDRT plus nivolumab, ipilimumab, low-dose cyclophosphamide and aspirin (RACIN trial).

Source: PBMCs, taken after low-dose radiotherapy plus immunotherapy. The receptors were sampled from a male donor with prostate cancer.

This clonotype was counted at least ten times. V is TRBV7-9 and J is TRBJ2-3; D remains unclear. This CDR3 has 14 residues. The V and J ends lost 4 bases and 5 bases respectively, with 13 bases between them. CDR1 and CDR2 from the germline V gene are SEHNR and FQNEAQ (reference sequence). The CDR3 nucleotides read TGTGCCAGCAGCTCCCCGGGCTTGGGAGATACGCAGTATTTT. Translation: CASSSPGLGDTQYF.

The V call is TRBV9, the J call TRBJ2-5; a possible D gene is TRBD1 (6 bases). The CDR3 length is 13 residues. V lost 0 bases to trimming and J lost 5 bases, with 8 bases between them. Germline CDR1 is SGDLS and CDR2 is YYNGEE. The CDR3 loop reads CASSVDRDETQYF. The CDR3 coding sequence is TGTGCCAGCAGCGTAGACAGGGACGAGACCCAGTACTTC.

This clonotype was observed at least ten times. V gene TRBV19 combines with J gene TRBJ2-1, with TRBD2 matching 11 bases. CDR3 length: 18 amino acids. From germline, CDR1 is LNHDA and CDR2 SQIVND (reference sequence). J lost 0 bases, V lost 5 bases, and 9 bases had no gene match. This CDR3 is CASSQTTSGTSSYNEQFF. The CDR3 nucleotides read TGTGCCAGTAGTCAAACGACTAGCGGGACAAGCTCCTACAATGAGCAGTTCTTC.

The CDR3 DNA is TGCGCCAGCAGCCCAACGACACTGAACACCGGGGAGCTGTTTTTT. It specifies CASSPTTLNTGELFF. The chain joins TRBV23-1 to TRBJ2-2; D uncertain. TRBV23-1 is annotated as an ORF whose role is uncertain. Between the trimmed V and J ends, which lost 6 bases and 1 base, there was a span of 12 bases. The CDR3 covers 15 residues.

This clonotype was seen a few times. This chain links TRBV7-2 with TRBJ2-2, with 8 bases lining up with TRBD2. The CDR3 covers 15 residues. CDR1 SGHTA and CDR2 FQGNSA come from the germline V gene. V was clipped by 4 bases and J by 0 bases; unmatched bases: 1. DNA for the CDR3: TGTGCCAGCAGCTCGACTAGCGCGAACACCGGGGAGCTGTTTTTT. Amino acids: CASSSTSANTGELFF.

This clonotype was seen ten or more times. DNA for the CDR3: TGTGCCTCCGGGGTTAAACTCTACGAGCAGTACTTC. Translation: CASGVKLYEQYF. This chain uses TRBV12-3 or TRBV12-4 with TRBJ2-7; D is possibly TRBD2 (5 bases). The CDR3 contains 12 residues. With 11 bases removed from V and 3 bases from J, the gap between germline ends came to 14 bases.

This clonotype appeared many times. One junction end does not reproduce the germline sequence, and a read error may be involved. The chain carries TRBV30 and TRBJ2-1, with 8 bases lining up with TRBD1. The CDR3 length is 10 residues. Germline CDR1 and CDR2: GTSNPN and SVGIG (reference sequence). The DNA of the CDR3 is TGCGGGACAGGAAGGGATGAGCAGTTCTTC. Its protein is CGTGRDEQFF. Using reference TRBV30 and TRBJ2-1 for the parts outside the CDR3, the full variable domain is SQTIHQWPATLVQPVGSPLSLECTVEGTSNPNLYWYRQAAGRGLQLLFYSVGIGQISSEVPQNLSASRPQDRQFILSSKKLLLSDSGFYLCGTGRDEQFFGPGTRLTVL.

At least ten counts were recorded for this clonotype. The V gene is TRBV30, the J gene TRBJ2-1, with a possible D match to TRBD1 (6 bases). Trimming took off 6 bases at V and 3 bases at J, with 12 bases between the two ends. Germline V gene lookup returns CDR1 GTSNPN and CDR2 SVGIG (reference sequence). The CDR3 length is 13 residues. The CDR3 loop is CACNRANYNEQFF. In DNA form, the CDR3 reads TGTGCCTGCAACAGGGCCAACTACAATGAGCAGTTCTTC.

This clonotype was picked up a small number of times. This chain connects TRBV5-6 to TRBJ2-1; TRBD2 aligns across 8 bases. This CDR3 is 14 amino acids long. Trimming at V came to 3 bases and at J to 9 bases, leaving 8 bases not matched to a gene. Per the germline V gene, CDR1 is SGHDT and CDR2 is YYEEEE. CDR3 amino acids: CASSSGLVFGEQFF. The CDR3 nucleotides read TGTGCCAGCAGCTCGGGACTAGTGTTTGGTGAGCAGTTCTTC.

Many counts were recorded for this clonotype. The J gene is TRBJ2-3, the V gene TRBV29-1, with 8 bases fitting TRBD2. Germline V gene sequence: CDR1 SQVTM, CDR2 ANQGSEA. V lost 4 bases to trimming and J lost 1 base; unmatched junction nucleotides: 7. CDR3 length: 15 amino acids. Here the CDR3 DNA reads TGCAGCGTTGGTGGGACTAGTTTCCGCACAGATACGCAGTATTTT. It yields the protein CSVGGTSFRTDTQYF.

This clonotype occurred many times. This CDR3 is CSAIPGEGTDTQYF. The CDR3 DNA reads as TGCAGTGCTATTCCGGGAGAGGGGACAGATACGCAGTATTTT. The V gene is TRBV20-1, the J gene TRBJ2-3; perhaps TRBD2 as D (6 bases). This CDR3 has 14 amino acids. V lost 4 bases and J lost 3, with 14 bases in between. CDR1 is DFQATT, CDR2 SNEGSKA, per germline (reference sequence).

This clonotype was recorded many times. The chain recombines TRBV20-1 with TRBJ2-7, with 7 bases fitting TRBD2. This CDR3 contains 12 residues. CDR1 DFQATT and CDR2 SNEGSKA come from the germline V gene (reference sequence). V was clipped by 7 bases and J by 2 bases; unmatched bases: 5. The CDR3 DNA is TGCAGTGGTGTAGCGGGTGCCTACGAGCAGTACTTC. Protein sequence: CSGVAGAYEQYF.

Many counts were recorded for this clonotype. The chain links TRBV28 to TRBJ1-2; 11 nucleotides align to TRBD1. Germline CDR1 is MDHEN and CDR2 is SYDVKM. Trimming took 1 base from V and 3 from J; bases not matched to a gene: 7. The CDR3 spans 17 residues. The CDR3 DNA is TGTGCCAGCAGTTTATCTATCCGGGACAGGGGGGACTATGGCTACACCTTC. It is translated as CASSLSIRDRGDYGYTF.

At least ten counts were recorded for this clonotype. This chain links TRBV30 with TRBJ2-7; 7 bases match TRBD2. Germline trimming cut 3 bases from V and 4 bases from J; bases unmatched to any gene: 6. The CDR3 is made up of 13 amino acids. Germline V gives CDR1 GTSNPN, CDR2 SVGIG (reference sequence). The CDR3 region is CAWRRGRAYEQYF. CDR3 coding DNA: TGTGCCTGGAGAAGAGGGAGGGCATACGAGCAGTACTTC.

This rearrangement joins TRBV19 to TRBJ2-2; D uncertain. The CDR3 is 14 amino acids. The germline gives CDR1 LNHDA, CDR2 SQIVND (reference sequence). Between the trimmed V and J ends, which lost 1 base and 1 base, there was a span of 4 bases. The CDR3 DNA reads TGTGCCAGTAGTATAGGAGGGAACACCGGGGAGCTGTTTTTT. Protein sequence: CASSIGGNTGELFF. The full variable domain, its missing parts supplied by reference TRBV19 and TRBJ2-2, is DGGITQSPKYLFRKEGQNVTLSCEQNLNHDAMYWYRQDPGQGLRLIYYSQIVNDFQKGDIAEGYSVSREKKESFPLTVTSAQKNPTAFYLCASSIGGNTGELFFGEGSRLTVL.

This clonotype was seen at least ten times. This sequence joins TRBV27 and TRBJ2-1; weak D call: TRBD1 (5 bases). Trimming took off 6 bases at V and 4 bases at J, with 10 bases between the two ends. Germline V CDR1 and CDR2: MNHEY, SMNVEV (reference sequence). CDR3 size: 13 residues. CDR3 sequence reads: CASRNTGYNEQFF. The CDR3 DNA sequence: TGTGCCAGCAGGAACACAGGTTACAATGAGCAGTTCTTC.

The sample holds one count of this clonotype. It differs at one base from a far larger clone, so likely a read error. The rearrangement uses TRBV26 and TRBJ2-5. TRBV26 is a recognized pseudogene. CDR3 length: 14 residues. The CDR3: CASSYSGFQETRYF. Written as DNA, the CDR3 is TGTGCCAGCAGTTACTCGGGGTTCCAAGAGACCCGGTACTTC.

This clonotype was counted at least ten times. The rearrangement joins TRBV7-9 to TRBJ1-3; D uncertain. V lost 2 bases, J lost 0 bases, and 11 bases lay in between. CDR1 and CDR2 (germline): SEHNR, FQNEAQ (reference sequence). The CDR3 sequence is 16 residues long. CDR3 in amino acids: CASSLLLPDSGNTIYF. CDR3 coding DNA: TGTGCCAGCAGCTTACTACTACCGGACTCTGGAAACACCATATATTTT.

This clonotype was observed many times. V and J are TRBV15 and TRBJ1-1; no clear D. The germline V and J ends were trimmed by 3 bases and 3 bases, with 8 bases remaining between them. Germline V lookup: CDR1 LNHNV, CDR2 YYDKDF (reference sequence). The CDR3 has 13 residues. The CDR3 DNA sequence: TGTGCCACCAGCAGTCTCCTGGACACTGAAGCTTTCTTT. This encodes CATSSLLDTEAFF. Together with reference TRBV15 and TRBJ1-1, the CDR3 gives the full variable domain: DAMVIQNPRYQVTQFGKPVTLSCSQTLNHNVMYWYQQKSSQAPKLLFHYYDKDFNNEADTPDNFQSRRPNTSFCFLDIRSPGLGDTAMYLCATSSLLDTEAFFGQGTRLTVV.

As for this clonotype: Since a far larger clone is one base different, this is likely a read error. The V gene is TRBV10-3, the J gene TRBJ2-1, with 7 bases fitting TRBD2. The length of the CDR3 is 14 residues. V lost 6 bases, J lost 7 bases, and 9 bases stayed unmatched. CDR1 and CDR2 from the germline V gene are ENHRY and SYGVKD. The CDR3 DNA sequence: TGTGCCATCAGGCTGGGAGGGAAATCAAATGAGCAGTTCTTC. It specifies CAIRLGGKSNEQFF.

This chain joins TRBV6-1 and TRBJ2-1; tentative D call: TRBD1 (6 bases). The V end was cut by 5 bases, the J end by 6 bases, with 17 bases between. The CDR3 loop spans 15 amino acids. CDR1 MNHNS and CDR2 SASEGT come from the germline V gene. The CDR3 sequence is CASSPGQGSGNEQFF. In DNA, the CDR3 is TGTGCCAGCAGTCCGGGACAAGGGTCAGGCAATGAGCAGTTCTTC.

Concerning this clonotype itself: A much larger clone lies a single base off, so this may be a read error. V and J are TRBV30 and TRBJ2-6; D unresolved. The CDR3 is made up of 16 amino acids. Trimming stripped 0 bases from V and 0 bases from J, with 9 bases between. Germline loops: CDR1 GTSNPN, CDR2 SVGIG (reference sequence). This chain's CDR3 is CAWSVARSSGANVLTF. DNA of the CDR3: TGTGCCTGGAGTGTAGCCCGGAGCTCTGGGGCCAACGTCCTGACTTTC. The full variable domain, rest sourced from reference TRBV30 and TRBJ2-6, is SQTIHQWPATLVQPVGSPLSLECTVEGTSNPNLYWYRQAAGRGLQLLFYSVGIGQISSEVPQNLSASRPQDRQFILSSKKLLLSDSGFYLCAWSVARSSGANVLTFGAGSRLTVL.

This clonotype was recorded at least ten times. The gene calls are TRBV29-1 and TRBJ2-1; 7 nucleotides agree with TRBD1. V shed 3 bases, J shed 7 bases, and the junction held 9 bases outside the gene matches. This CDR3 has 14 amino acids. The germline gives CDR1 SQVTM, CDR2 ANQGSEA. CDR3 nucleotides: TGCAGCGTTGAGTCGGGACAGTTTGAGAATGAGCAGTTCTTC. Protein: CSVESGQFENEQFF.

In this sample, this clonotype turned up many times. V usage is TRBV7-2 and J usage is TRBJ2-3; 16 bases map to TRBD2. CDR3 size: 20 residues. The germline V gene encodes CDR1 SGHTA and CDR2 FQGNSA. V lost 5 bases and J lost 3; bases outside the gene matches: 14. The CDR3 loop reads CASSPRTPGLAGGKTDTQYF. The CDR3 DNA reads as TGTGCCAGCAGCCCAAGGACCCCGGGACTAGCGGGAGGGAAAACAGATACGCAGTATTTT.

This clonotype was found many times. This sequence joins TRBV29-1 and TRBJ2-3, with D possibly called TRBD1 or TRBD2 (5 bases each). V was pared by 3 bases and J by 1 base, with 11 bases between. The CDR3 is 14 residues long. CDR1 and CDR2 (germline): SQVTM, ANQGSEA. As DNA, the CDR3 is TGCAGCGTTGACCCGGGACGAGGCACAGATACGCAGTATTTT. Translating gives CSVDPGRGTDTQYF.

This clonotype appeared many times. This sequence joins TRBV23-1 and TRBJ1-2, with TRBD1 as a possible D gene (6 bases). TRBV23-1 is an ORF, and what it does is uncertain. The CDR3 length is 13 residues. The ends were cut back, 6 bases at V and 3 bases at J, with 11 bases in the middle. The chain's CDR3 is CASRNRDYYGYTF. DNA for the CDR3: TGCGCCAGCAGAAACAGGGACTACTATGGCTACACCTTC.

This clonotype was seen ten or more times. The V and J genes are TRBV6-5 and TRBJ2-7; a possible D gene is TRBD2 (5 bases). V was cut by 1 base and J by 9 bases, with 7 bases left in between. Germline V gene data show CDR1 as MNHEY and CDR2 as SVGAGI. The CDR3 has 11 amino acids. CDR3 DNA: TGTGCCAGCAGTTACTTCGGGGTGCAGTACTTC. Its protein product is CASSYFGVQYF.

This clonotype was recorded at least ten times. This rearrangement joins TRBV7-2 to TRBJ1-6, with unresolved D. Trimming took off 1 base at V and 6 bases at J, with 13 bases between the two ends. Germline loops: CDR1 SGHTA, CDR2 FQGNSA. The CDR3 length is 16 residues. CDR3 sequence: CASSLGGGVANSPLHF. DNA for the CDR3: TGTGCCAGCAGCTTAGGAGGCGGTGTCGCTAATTCACCCCTCCACTTT.

This clonotype was observed at least ten times. The V call is TRBV20-1, the J call TRBJ2-5, with D possibly being TRBD1 or TRBD2 (6 bases each). V was shortened by 3 bases and J by 2 bases, with 16 bases between the two germline ends. The CDR3 runs 15 residues. Looked up from germline, CDR1 is DFQATT and CDR2 is SNEGSKA (reference sequence). In DNA form, the CDR3 reads TGCAGTGCTAGTGGAGGGGGTGGCCAACAAGAGACCCAGTACTTC. As protein: CSASGGGGQQETQYF.

This clonotype was detected ten times or more. The genes are TRBV12-3 or TRBV12-4 and TRBJ1-5; D gene unclear. This CDR3 region has 14 residues. V was cut by 2 bases and J by 4 bases, with 9 bases left in between. CDR3 sequence reads: CASSLYGRNQPQHF. The DNA of the CDR3 is TGTGCCAGCAGTTTATACGGGAGGAATCAGCCCCAGCATTTT.

V and J are TRBV13 and TRBJ2-3; D remains unclear. V gave up 6 bases and J gave up 1 base, with 17 bases separating them. CDR1 is PRHDT and CDR2 is FYEKMQ in the germline V gene (reference sequence). This CDR3 comprises 16 residues. This CDR3 is CASSERAAPGTDTQYF. In nucleotides, the CDR3 is TGTGCCAGCAGTGAAAGGGCCGCCCCCGGCACAGATACGCAGTATTTT. The full variable domain, its missing parts supplied by reference TRBV13 and TRBJ2-3, is AAGVIQSPRHLIKEKRETATLKCYPIPRHDTVYWYQQGPGQDPQFLISFYEKMQSDKGSIPDRFSAQQFSDYHSELNMSSLELGDSALYFCASSERAAPGTDTQYFGPGTRLTVL.